Below are 11 T cell receptor beta chains sequenced from a single sample in a study of cytomegalovirus exposure and HLA in healthy donors. Sequencing was performed with immunoSEQ multiplex PCR; in TCRdb, only in-frame clones are kept and a portion is missing. The top ten hold under 0.85% of the sample, which has a few hundred thousand clones, 75% to 90% seen once. The source material was PBMCs. The receptors here all came from a woman younger than 30 in good health and CMV-seronegative.

This chain connects TRBV5-6 to TRBJ2-7; TRBD1 might be the D (6 bases). V lost 7 bases to trimming and J lost 3 bases, with 14 bases between them. This CDR3 is built from 13 residues. Germline lookup yields CDR1 SGHDT and CDR2 YYEEEE. CDR3 sequence (DNA): TGTGCCAGCTCCGCACAGGGCGACTACGAGCAGTACTTC. Protein: CASSAQGDYEQYF. Filled out from reference TRBV5-6 and TRBJ2-7, the complete variable domain reads DAGVTQSPTHLIKTRGQQVTLRCSPKSGHDTVSWYQQALGQGPQFIFQYYEEEERQRGNFPDRFSGHQFPNYSSELNVNALLLGDSALYLCASSAQGDYEQYFGPGTRLTVT.

The V and J genes are TRBV30 and TRBJ1-1; possible D gene TRBD1, 6 bases. Germline CDR1 and CDR2: GTSNPN and SVGIG (reference sequence). The CDR3 length is 13 residues. V was clipped by 4 bases and J by 2 bases, with 11 bases between them. Here the CDR3 reads CAWTRDTNTEAFF. CDR3 in DNA: TGTGCCTGGACCCGGGACACCAACACTGAAGCTTTCTTT.

The chain recombines TRBV9 with TRBJ2-2; tentatively, D is TRBD2 (5 bases). Germline CDR1 SGDLS, CDR2 YYNGEE. There are 15 residues in the CDR3. The germline V and J ends were trimmed by 4 bases and 6 bases, with 16 bases remaining between them. CDR3 loop: CASSLRALGAGELFF. In nucleotides, the CDR3 is TGTGCCAGCAGCCTCCGGGCCCTCGGGGCCGGGGAGCTGTTTTTT. Full variable domain (remainder filled in from reference TRBV9 and TRBJ2-2): DSGVTQTPKHLITATGQRVTLRCSPRSGDLSVYWYQQSLDQGLQFLIQYYNGEERAKGNILERFSAQQFPDLHSELNLSSLELGDSALYFCASSLRALGAGELFFGEGSRLTVL.

The chain carries TRBV6-1 and TRBJ2-7, with 7 bases fitting TRBD1. The CDR3 has 14 residues. J gave up 2 bases and V 8 bases, and 9 bases lay outside the gene matches. Germline CDR1 reads MNHNS; CDR2 reads SASEGT. The CDR3 DNA reads TGTGCCAGCCGAGGACAGGAAAATACCTACGAGCAGTACTTC. This translates into CASRGQENTYEQYF.

The CDR3 spells CASSLTPTSGSLSYNEQFF. Here the CDR3 DNA reads TGTGCCAGCAGTCTAACCCCGACTAGCGGTTCTCTCTCCTACAATGAGCAGTTCTTC. The chain carries TRBV27 and TRBJ2-1, with 9 bases lining up with TRBD2. The CDR3 length is 19 residues. Trimming removed 5 bases from V and 0 bases from J; junction bases left unmatched: 14. The V gene's germline CDR1 is MNHEY and CDR2 SMNVEV (reference sequence).

The chain uses TRBV5-1 and TRBJ2-7; 7 nucleotides align to TRBD2. The germline CDR1 and CDR2 sequences are SGHRS and YFSETQ. V gave up 0 bases and J gave up 7 bases; unmatched junction bases: 7. This CDR3 comprises 14 residues. The CDR3 here is CASSLAGGSGEQYF. The CDR3 DNA reads TGCGCCAGCAGCTTGGCTGGCGGGAGTGGTGAGCAGTACTTC.

V and J are TRBV19 and TRBJ2-7; a possible D gene is TRBD2 (5 bases). The ends were cut back, 3 bases at V and 2 bases at J, with 11 bases in the middle. CDR1 is LNHDA and CDR2 is SQIVND in the germline V gene (reference sequence). The CDR3 extends over 14 amino acids. DNA of the CDR3: TGTGCCAGTAGTATGAATCTAGCCGCCTACGAGCAGTACTTC. It is translated as CASSMNLAAYEQYF. The full variable domain, completed using reference TRBV19 and TRBJ2-7, is DGGITQSPKYLFRKEGQNVTLSCEQNLNHDAMYWYRQDPGQGLRLIYYSQIVNDFQKGDIAEGYSVSREKKESFPLTVTSAQKNPTAFYLCASSMNLAAYEQYFGPGTRLTVT.

This chain's CDR3 is CASSSTGLEQFF. As DNA, the CDR3 is TGTGCCAGCAGTTCAACAGGGTTAGAGCAGTTCTTC. The chain has TRBV6-6 and TRBJ2-1, with TRBD1 as a possible D gene (6 bases). V was shortened by 4 bases and J by 10 bases, with 11 bases between the two germline ends. The CDR3 contains 12 residues. Germline V gene lookup returns CDR1 MNHNY and CDR2 SVGAGI (reference sequence).

The gene calls are TRBV18 and TRBJ1-3, with D unclear. The V end was cut by 3 bases, the J end by 0 bases, with 9 bases between. The CDR3 contains 15 residues. Germline V gene sequence: CDR1 KGHSH, CDR2 LQKENI. The CDR3 nucleotides are TGTGCCAGCTCACCTTCGGCGGGCTCTGGAAACACCATATATTTT. It is translated as CASSPSAGSGNTIYF. The variable domain in full, completed from reference TRBV18 and TRBJ1-3, reads NAGVMQNPRHLVRRRGQEARLRCSPMKGHSHVYWYRQLPEEGLKFMVYLQKENIIDESGMPKERFSAEFPKEGPSILRIQQVVRGDSAAYFCASSPSAGSGNTIYFGEGSWLTVV.

The J gene is TRBJ2-2, the V gene TRBV2; tentative D call: TRBD2 (6 bases). Germline lookup yields CDR1 SNHLY and CDR2 FYNNEI. Trimming pared 11 bases from V and 9 bases from J, leaving 19 bases between. The CDR3 runs 13 residues. CDR3 sequence reads: CAGGTVGVRELFF. In DNA, the CDR3 is TGTGCCGGAGGGACGGTTGGGGTCAGGGAGCTGTTTTTT.

The chain carries TRBV15 and TRBJ1-5; 11 nucleotides agree with TRBD1. CDR1 is LNHNV, CDR2 YYDKDF, per germline (reference sequence). The ends lost 5 bases at V and 6 bases at J; junction bases unmatched: 6. CDR3 length: 15 amino acids. The CDR3 DNA is TGTGCCACCAGCCTCGGGACAGGGGGTTTTCAGCCCCAGCATTTT. It is translated as CATSLGTGGFQPQHF. Combining the CDR3 with reference TRBV15 and TRBJ1-5 gives the whole variable domain DAMVIQNPRYQVTQFGKPVTLSCSQTLNHNVMYWYQQKSSQAPKLLFHYYDKDFNNEADTPDNFQSRRPNTSFCFLDIRSPGLGDTAMYLCATSLGTGGFQPQHFGDGTRLSIL.